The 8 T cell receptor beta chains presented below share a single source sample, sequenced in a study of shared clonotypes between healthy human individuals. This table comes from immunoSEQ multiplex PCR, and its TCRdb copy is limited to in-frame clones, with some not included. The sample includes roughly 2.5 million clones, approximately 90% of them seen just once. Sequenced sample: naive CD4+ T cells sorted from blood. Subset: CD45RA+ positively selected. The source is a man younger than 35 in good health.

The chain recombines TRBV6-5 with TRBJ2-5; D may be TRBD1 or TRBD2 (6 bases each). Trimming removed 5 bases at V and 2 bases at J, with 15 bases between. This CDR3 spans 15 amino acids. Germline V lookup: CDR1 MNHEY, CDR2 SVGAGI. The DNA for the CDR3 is TGTGCCAGCAGTCGCGGGGACAAATTACAAGAGACCCAGTACTTC. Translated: CASSRGDKLQETQYF.

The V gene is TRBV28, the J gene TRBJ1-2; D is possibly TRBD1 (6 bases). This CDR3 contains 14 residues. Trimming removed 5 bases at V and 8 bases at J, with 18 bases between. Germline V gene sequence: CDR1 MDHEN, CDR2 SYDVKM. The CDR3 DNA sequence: TGTGCCAGCAGTCCGGGGACATCGGAGGGGGGCTACACCTTC. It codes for CASSPGTSEGGYTF.

The CDR3, as DNA: TGTGCCATCAGTGACCCGGGAGGGCCGCGGGATACGCAGTATTTT. Its protein is CAISDPGGPRDTQYF. This sequence joins TRBV10-3 and TRBJ2-3, with TRBD2 matching over 8 bases. Germline V gene sequence: CDR1 ENHRY, CDR2 SYGVKD. V was pared by 3 bases and J by 6 bases, with 8 bases of the junction left unmatched. This CDR3 spans 15 amino acids.

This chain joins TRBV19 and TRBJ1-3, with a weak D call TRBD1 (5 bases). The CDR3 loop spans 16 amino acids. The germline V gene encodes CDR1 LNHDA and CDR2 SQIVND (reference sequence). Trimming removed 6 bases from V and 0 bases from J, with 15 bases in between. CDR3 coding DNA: TGTGCCAGTAGAAAGGGGACGTTGAGCTCTGGAAACACCATATATTTT. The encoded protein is CASRKGTLSSGNTIYF.

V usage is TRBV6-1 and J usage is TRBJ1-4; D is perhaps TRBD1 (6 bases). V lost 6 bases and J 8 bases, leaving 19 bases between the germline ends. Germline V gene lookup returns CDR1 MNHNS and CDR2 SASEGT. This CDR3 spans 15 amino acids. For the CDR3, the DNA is TGTGCCAGCAGGAGGGGGGCGGTGAATGGCGAAAAACTGTTTTTT. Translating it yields CASRRGAVNGEKLFF.

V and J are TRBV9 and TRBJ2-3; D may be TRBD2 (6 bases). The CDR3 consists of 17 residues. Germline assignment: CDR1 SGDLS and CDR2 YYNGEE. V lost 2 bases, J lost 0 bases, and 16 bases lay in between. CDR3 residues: CASSVGSGTYSTDTQYF. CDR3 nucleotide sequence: TGTGCCAGCAGCGTTGGTAGCGGCACTTATAGCACAGATACGCAGTATTTT.

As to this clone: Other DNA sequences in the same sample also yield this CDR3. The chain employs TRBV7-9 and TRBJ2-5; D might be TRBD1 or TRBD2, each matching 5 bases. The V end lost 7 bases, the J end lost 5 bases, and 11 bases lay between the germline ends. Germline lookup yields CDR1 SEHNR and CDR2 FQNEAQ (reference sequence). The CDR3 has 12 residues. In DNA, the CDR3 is TGTGCCAGCACCCGGGGCCAGGAGACCCAGTACTTC. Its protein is CASTRGQETQYF. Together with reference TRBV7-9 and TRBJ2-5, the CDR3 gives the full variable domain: DTGVSQNPRHKITKRGQNVTFRCDPISEHNRLYWYRQTLGQGPEFLTYFQNEAQLEKSRLLSDRFSAERPKGSFSTLEIQRTEQGDSAMYLCASTRGQETQYFGPGTRLLVL.

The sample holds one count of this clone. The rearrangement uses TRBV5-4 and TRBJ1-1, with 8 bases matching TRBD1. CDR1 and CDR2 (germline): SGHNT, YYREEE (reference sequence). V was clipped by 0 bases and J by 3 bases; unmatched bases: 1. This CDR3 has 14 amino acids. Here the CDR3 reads CASSLVQGDTEAFF. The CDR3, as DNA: TGTGCCAGCAGCTTGGTACAGGGGGACACTGAAGCTTTCTTT.